Listed below are T cell receptor beta chains from one sample, sequenced in a study of shared clonotypes between healthy human individuals. Measured with immunoSEQ multiplex PCR; TCRdb has only the in-frame clones, and not every one. The sample carries some 2,100,000 clones, under 97% recorded once. Material for sequencing was naive CD4+ T cells sorted from blood. These receptors were taken from a man in his late teens or twenties in good health. Each CDR3 is given with its conserved first and last residue. D genes are given only for firm matches. Clone size is not always given. Where it is, it says once, few, many or a class for expanded clones.

>-|-|TRBJ2-3|TRBV7-2
TGTGCCAGCAGCTTAGCACAACGCACAGATACGCAGTATTTT
CASSLAQRTDTQYF
>-|TRBD1|TRBJ1-1|TRBV5-1
TGCGCCAGCAGTTGGGACAGGGGAGGTCGGAGCACTGAAGCTTTCTTT
CASSWDRGGRSTEAFF
>-|-|TRBJ1-6|TRBV14
TGTGCCAGCAGCCTGGGGGGCAGTTATAATTCACCCCTCCACTTT
CASSLGGSYNSPLHF
>-|TRBD1|TRBJ1-1|TRBV18
TGTGCCAGCTCACGCAGGGGGGGGACGGACACTGAAGCTTTCTTT
CASSRRGGTDTEAFF
>-|-|TRBJ2-5|TRBV6-1
TGTGCCAGCAGTGAAGGAGGGTTTAGCGGAGAGACCCAGTACTTC
CASSEGGFSGETQYF
>-|TRBD1|TRBJ2-5|TRBV10-2
TGCGCCAGCAGTGGACAGGGTTTGGAGACCCAGTACTTC
CASSGQGLETQYF
>-|-|TRBJ1-2|TRBV7-2
TGTGCCAGCAGCCCGCGCCCACGACAAAACTATGGCTACACCTTC
CASSPRPRQNYGYTF
>-|TRBD1|TRBJ2-5|TRBV5-5
TGTGCCAGCAGCTTTACGGGACAGCCCAACCAAGAGACCCAGTACTTC
CASSFTGQPNQETQYF
>-|-|TRBJ1-1|TRBV11-3
TGTGCCAGCAGCTCCAGGCCGGAGAGGGTTGAAGCTTTCTTT
CASSSRPERVEAFF
>-|TRBD1|TRBJ2-7|TRBV6-5
TGTGCCAGCAGAGTCCGGACAGGGGGCTACGAGCAGTACTTC
CASRVRTGGYEQYF
>-|TRBD1|TRBJ1-4|TRBV2
TGTGCCAGCACGGGACAGGGGGCAGGGGAAAAACTGTTTTTT
CASTGQGAGEKLFF
>-|-|TRBJ1-6|TRBV7-3
TGTGCCAGCAGCTTAGGGCAGGCGTGGTCACCCCTCCACTTT
CASSLGQAWSPLHF
>-|-|TRBJ2-7|TRBV6-1
TGTGCCAGCAGTCTCCGCTACGAGCAGTACTTC
CASSLRYEQYF
>-|-|TRBJ2-5|TRBV9
TGTGCCAGCAGCGTAGTAGGGACACCACAAGAGACCCAGTACTTC
CASSVVGTPQETQYF
>-|-|TRBJ2-5|TRBV4-2
TGTGCCAGCAGCCAAAGAGACACGGAGACCCAGTACTTC
CASSQRDTETQYF
>-|-|TRBJ2-1|TRBV2
TGTGCCAGCAGTGAGCTTCGGGTCAACAATGAGCAGTTCTTC
CASSELRVNNEQFF
>-|TRBD2|TRBJ2-1|TRBV5-1
TGCGCCAGCAGCTTGCCTAGCGGAAATTACAATGAGCAGTTCTTC
CASSLPSGNYNEQFF
>-|-|TRBJ1-1|TRBV5-4
TGTGCCAGCAGCGACGTAGGGAGGGCTAGCGGCACTGAAGCTTTCTTT
CASSDVGRASGTEAFF
>-|TRBD1|TRBJ2-5|TRBV5-1
TGCGCCAGCAGCAACCGACAGGGCGCCCAAGAGACCCAGTACTTC
CASSNRQGAQETQYF
>-|TRBD1|TRBJ1-3|TRBV10-3
TGTGCCATCAGAGAAACAGGGGCATCTGGAAACACCATATATTTT
CAIRETGASGNTIYF
>once|-|TRBJ2-7|TRBV5-5
TGTGCCAGCAGCTTGGTTCAGGCCACAGCCTACGAGCAGTACTTC
CASSLVQATAYEQYF
>-|-|TRBJ1-1|TRBV14
TGTGCCAGCAGCCATAGGGAGAACACTGAAGCTTTCTTT
CASSHRENTEAFF
>-|-|TRBJ2-7|TRBV27
TGTGCCAGCAGTAGGGGGTACGAGCAGTACTTC
CASSRGYEQYF
>-|-|TRBJ1-6|TRBV25-1
TGTGCCAGCAGTGAAAACCCAGGGCGGGGACCCCTCCACTTT
CASSENPGRGPLHF
>-|TRBD1|TRBJ2-5|TRBV30
TGTGCCTGGAGGCCGGGACAGGCCCACCAAGAGACCCAGTACTTC
CAWRPGQAHQETQYF
>-|-|TRBJ2-7|TRBV29-1
TGCAGCGTTGTTAGGAACTCCTACGAGCAGTACTTC
CSVVRNSYEQYF